Following are 29 T cell receptor beta chains from one sample sequenced in a study of molecular identifiers for immune sequencing clone quantification. TCRdb re-derived calls from the PCR reads in MiXCR, one entry per CDR3 protein. The sample carries approximately 100,000 distinct CDR3 sequences, 36% recorded once. The sequencing sample was made of naive CD8+ T cells from blood, with Jurkat cell RNA spiked in. Subset described: FACS-sorted CD8+CD4-CCR7+CD45RA+ naive T cells. The receptors shown here come from a human donor in good health. Some libraries in this study had Jurkat cell RNA spiked in.

The chain recombines TRBV25-1 with TRBJ2-5; D not certain. CDR1 MGHDK and CDR2 SYGVNS come from the germline V gene. V shed 2 bases and J shed 9 bases, with 13 bases lying between them. The CDR3 is made up of 13 amino acids. The CDR3, as DNA: TGTGCCAGCAGTGAAGCTCTCCTGGTTCCCCAGTACTTC. Its protein product is CASSEALLVPQYF.

This clonotype has just a few counts. The chain joins TRBV2 to TRBJ2-5; TRBD2 aligns across 15 bases. Losses at the gene ends were 8 bases for V and 1 base for J; bases not matched to a gene: 14. The CDR3 runs to 19 residues. Per the germline V gene, CDR1 is SNHLY and CDR2 is FYNNEI. In DNA form, the CDR3 reads TGTGCCAGCCGAGAGGGACTAGCGGGAGGAGGCGCTCCCCAAGAGACCCAGTACTTC. As protein: CASREGLAGGGAPQETQYF.

As concerns this clonotype: Without the conserved terminal phenylalanine or tryptophan, this CDR3 likely stems from a read error. This chain connects TRBV6-4 to TRBJ2-1; TRBD2 agrees at 9 bases. With the DNA end fitting TRBJ2-7 better, the J assignment may be wrong. The CDR3 has 15 residues. Germline V CDR1 and CDR2: MRHNA, SNTAGT. The CDR3 region has the DNA TGTGCCAGCAGTGACCTAGCGGGAAGTTACAATGAGCAGTACTAC. This translates into CASSDLAGSYNEQYY.

The rearrangement links TRBV28 to TRBJ2-6; D gene ambiguous. The germline gives CDR1 MDHEN, CDR2 SYDVKM. With 3 bases removed from V and 2 bases from J, the gap between germline ends came to 5 bases. The CDR3 consists of 14 residues. The CDR3 loop is CASSFRAGANVLTF. In nucleotides, the CDR3 is TGTGCCAGCAGTTTTAGGGCTGGGGCCAACGTCCTGACTTTC.

About this clonotype: Being one base from a much bigger clone, this may be a read error. Because it lacks the conserved phenylalanine or tryptophan at the end, this CDR3 is likely a read error. The chain is built from TRBV12-3 or TRBV12-4 and TRBJ1-1; unclear D gene. The CDR3 contains 13 residues. Trimming removed 6 bases from V and 1 base from J, with 9 bases in between. CDR3 loop: CASSRPQNTEAFS. For the CDR3, the DNA is TGTGCCAGCAGCAGACCCCAGAACACTGAAGCTTTCTCT.

Points on this clonotype: At one end, the junction sequence differs from germline, possibly due to a read error. J is TRBJ1-1 and V is TRBV28, with D unresolved. The CDR3 extends over 11 amino acids. Germline CDR1 and CDR2: MDHEN and SYDVKM. In nucleotides, the CDR3 is TGTGCCAGCACATCGTTGGCTGAAGCTATCTTT. Its protein product is CASTSLAEAIF.

Turning to this clonotype: A much bigger clone sits one base away, suggesting this may be a read error. This chain connects TRBV13 to TRBJ1-1; tentatively, D is TRBD1 (5 bases). V lost 5 bases, J lost 7 bases, and 17 bases lay in between. Per the germline V gene, CDR1 is PRHDT and CDR2 is FYEKMQ (reference sequence). The CDR3 spans 14 residues. The CDR3 spells CASSPGKSGVEAFF. In DNA, the CDR3 is TGTGCCAGCAGCCCAGGGAAATCCGGGGTTGAAGCTTTCTTT.

The V call is TRBV27, the J call TRBJ2-3, with 7 bases matching TRBD2. V trimming: 7 bases; J trimming: 4 bases; junction bases outside the gene matches: 8. Germline CDR1 reads MNHEY; CDR2 reads SMNVEV (reference sequence). The CDR3 spans 14 residues. CDR3 DNA: TGTGCCAGCATGTTGGCGGGAGCCCCAGATACGCAGTATTTT. Its translation: CASMLAGAPDTQYF.

The chain recombines TRBV9 with TRBJ1-2, with D maybe TRBD1 (5 bases). CDR3 length: 11 residues. V was cut by 6 bases and J by 6 bases, with 9 bases left in between. Germline values: CDR1 SGDLS, CDR2 YYNGEE. For the CDR3, the DNA is TGTGCCAGCATGGGGGTTAATGGCTACACCTTC. This gives the protein CASMGVNGYTF. The whole variable domain, remainder taken from reference TRBV9 and TRBJ1-2, is DSGVTQTPKHLITATGQRVTLRCSPRSGDLSVYWYQQSLDQGLQFLIQYYNGEERAKGNILERFSAQQFPDLHSELNLSSLELGDSALYFCASMGVNGYTFGSGTRLTVV.

The chain combines TRBV2 with TRBJ2-1; TRBD1 is a possible D gene (6 bases). This CDR3 has 11 amino acids. Germline V gives CDR1 SNHLY, CDR2 FYNNEI. Trimming removed 6 bases from V and 11 bases from J, with 11 bases in between. The CDR3 is CASSGQIKQFF. The CDR3 DNA sequence: TGTGCCAGCAGCGGACAGATAAAGCAGTTCTTC.

The CDR3 reads CSATSILAGWADTQYF. CDR3 bases: TGCAGTGCAACCTCTATCCTAGCGGGATGGGCAGATACGCAGTATTTT. The chain joins TRBV20-1 to TRBJ2-3, with 9 bases identical to TRBD2. From germline, CDR1 is DFQATT and CDR2 SNEGSKA (reference sequence). The junction had 14 bases not matched to a gene; V was cut back by 6 bases and J by 4 bases. The CDR3 runs to 16 residues.

This chain connects TRBV5-8 to TRBJ2-3; TRBD1 might be the D (5 bases). The CDR3 has 14 amino acids. The germline V and J ends were trimmed by 1 base and 7 bases, with 13 bases remaining between them. Germline V gives CDR1 SGHTS, CDR2 YDEGEE. The CDR3: CASSLLLQAYTQYF. Here the CDR3 DNA reads TGTGCCAGCAGCTTGCTCTTACAGGCATATACGCAGTATTTT.

This clonotype has a handful of counts. The chain carries TRBV29-1 and TRBJ2-1; D may be TRBD1 (6 bases). Trimming removed 6 bases at V and 6 bases at J, with 21 bases between. This CDR3 is 15 amino acids long. CDR1 is SQVTM, CDR2 ANQGSEA, per germline. CDR3 DNA: TGCAGCGTGACCCTCGGGGACACCCCTCTCAATGAGCAGTTCTTC. This sequence encodes CSVTLGDTPLNEQFF.

CDR3 bases: TGTGCCTGCCCGACTAGCGGAGGGGGGGAGACCCAGTACTTC. This encodes CACPTSGGGETQYF. This rearrangement joins TRBV2 to TRBJ2-5; 9 bases line up with TRBD2. CDR1 and CDR2 (germline): SNHLY, FYNNEI. The CDR3 totals 14 residues. The V gene end was trimmed by 11 bases and the J gene end by 5 bases; junction bases not matched to a gene: 12.

The chain links TRBV4-3 to TRBJ1-1, with D perhaps TRBD1 (6 bases). Trimming took off 0 bases at V and 7 bases at J, with 12 bases between the two ends. The CDR3 contains 14 residues. Germline V CDR1 and CDR2: LGHNA, YSLEER. The CDR3 region has the DNA TGCGCCAGCAGCCAAGATAGGGGGGAGGTTGAAGCTTTCTTT. Translating gives CASSQDRGEVEAFF.

Comment on this clonotype: Possible read error: a much larger clone is one base away. The chain combines TRBV2 with TRBJ2-3, with TRBD1 identical over 7 bases. Germline V gene lookup returns CDR1 SNHLY and CDR2 FYNNEI. Trimming took 6 bases from V and 0 from J; bases not matched to a gene: 3. The CDR3 length is 14 residues. The CDR3 reads CASSGTASTDTQYF. CDR3 in DNA: TGTGCCAGCAGCGGGACAGCTAGCACAGATACGCAGTATTTT.

The count of this clonotype is one. Possible read error: a much larger clone is one base away. The chain joins TRBV7-8 to TRBJ2-7; TRBD1 is a possible D gene (7 bases). The V gene's germline CDR1 is SGHVS and CDR2 FQNEAQ. This CDR3 spans 14 amino acids. The CDR3 loop reads CASILGSGGYEQYF. CDR3 coding DNA: TGTGCCAGCATCTTAGGGTCAGGGGGGTACGAGCAGTACTTC.

This clonotype was seen a few times. This chain joins TRBV4-3 and TRBJ2-7; 8 bases align to TRBD2. Germline-derived CDR1 and CDR2 are LGHNA and YSLEER. With 3 bases clipped from V and 1 base from J, the junction kept 2 bases outside the gene matches. The CDR3 runs 14 residues. The CDR3 DNA reads as TGCGCCAGCAGCCATACTAGCGGATCCTACGAGCAGTACTTC. The encoded protein is CASSHTSGSYEQYF.

With respect to this clonotype: A read error may produce the germline difference seen at one junction end. The chain employs TRBV9 and TRBJ2-2; 12 positions match TRBD2. Germline-derived CDR1 and CDR2 are SGDLS and YYNGEE. The CDR3 length is 15 residues. Here the CDR3 DNA reads TGTGCCAGCAGCGGGACTAGCGGGATCACCGGGGAGCAGTTTTTT. Amino acids: CASSGTSGITGEQFF.

This clonotype was detected ten times or more. The genes are TRBV7-9 and TRBJ2-3; 14 positions agree with TRBD2. Trimming took 11 bases from V and 3 from J; bases not matched to a gene: 10. The CDR3 has 16 amino acids. Germline CDR1 is SEHNR and CDR2 is FQNEAQ (reference sequence). The CDR3, as DNA: TGTGCCTCCGGGACTAGCGGGAGTGAGTTGACAGATACGCAGTATTTT. Translating it yields CASGTSGSELTDTQYF.

The genes are TRBV9 and TRBJ2-7; maybe TRBD2 (6 bases). Trimming took off 4 bases at V and 0 bases at J, with 11 bases between the two ends. This CDR3 has 14 amino acids. The germline V gene has CDR1 SGDLS and CDR2 YYNGEE. The CDR3 DNA reads TGTGCCAGCAGCACCGGCGGGAACTCCTACGAGCAGTACTTC. Translated, it gives CASSTGGNSYEQYF. Together with reference TRBV9 and TRBJ2-7, the CDR3 gives the full variable domain: DSGVTQTPKHLITATGQRVTLRCSPRSGDLSVYWYQQSLDQGLQFLIQYYNGEERAKGNILERFSAQQFPDLHSELNLSSLELGDSALYFCASSTGGNSYEQYFGPGTRLTVT.

The chain carries TRBV7-9 and TRBJ2-5; D may correspond to TRBD1 or TRBD2 (5 bases each). Germline CDR1 and CDR2: SEHNR and FQNEAQ (reference sequence). V shed 5 bases and J shed 1 base, with 14 bases lying between them. The CDR3 is 15 amino acids. The CDR3, as DNA: TGTGCCAGCAGCAACGCAGCAGGGAGCCAAGAGACCCAGTACTTC. Its protein is CASSNAAGSQETQYF. Complete variable domain (other parts from reference TRBV7-9 and TRBJ2-5): DTGVSQNPRHKITKRGQNVTFRCDPISEHNRLYWYRQTLGQGPEFLTYFQNEAQLEKSRLLSDRFSAERPKGSFSTLEIQRTEQGDSAMYLCASSNAAGSQETQYFGPGTRLLVL.

The V and J genes are TRBV20-1 and TRBJ1-2, with 8 nucleotides matching TRBD1. V trimming: 5 bases; J trimming: 8 bases; junction bases outside the gene matches: 4. Germline CDR1 DFQATT, CDR2 SNEGSKA (reference sequence). The CDR3 covers 11 residues. The DNA of the CDR3 is TGCAGTGCTGGACAGGGTTTAGGCTACACCTTC. Its translation: CSAGQGLGYTF.

This clonotype came up a few times. The CDR3 DNA reads TGTGCCAGCAGTTTACAATACGAGCAGTACTTC. Translated, it gives CASSLQYEQYF. The chain links TRBV28 to TRBJ2-7; D is ambiguous. The CDR3 runs 11 residues. V was trimmed by 2 bases and J by 4 bases, leaving 3 bases between them. Germline values: CDR1 MDHEN, CDR2 SYDVKM.

With regard to this clonotype: This may stem from a read error, because a much larger clone lies one nucleotide away. V gene TRBV12-3 or TRBV12-4 combines with J gene TRBJ1-2; 7 bases line up with TRBD1. There are 15 residues in the CDR3. This chain's CDR3 is CASSPWGQIGYGHTF. The CDR3 DNA follows: TGTGCCAGCAGCCCATGGGGACAGATTGGCTATGGCCACACCTTC.

The rearrangement links TRBV7-8 to TRBJ2-6, with a tentative D call TRBD2 (5 bases). CDR1 SGHVS and CDR2 FQNEAQ come from the germline V gene. This CDR3 has 15 residues. V lost 3 bases to trimming and J lost 2 bases, with 8 bases between them. The DNA for the CDR3 is TGTGCCAGCAGCTTCAAGGGAGCTGGGGCCAACGTCCTGACTTTC. It encodes CASSFKGAGANVLTF. Based on the CDR3 plus reference TRBV7-8 and TRBJ2-6, the full variable domain is GAGVSQSPRYKVAKRGQDVALRCDPISGHVSLFWYQQALGQGPEFLTYFQNEAQLDKSGLPSDRFFAERPEGSVSTLKIQRTQQEDSAVYLCASSFKGAGANVLTFGAGSRLTVL.

A few counts support this clonotype. The chain is built from TRBV29-1 and TRBJ2-7; D may match TRBD1 or TRBD2 (5 bases each). This CDR3 has 12 amino acids. Looked up from germline, CDR1 is SQVTM and CDR2 is ANQGSEA. Trimming pared 2 bases from V and 2 bases from J, leaving 7 bases between. In nucleotides, the CDR3 is TGCAGCGTTGAACGGGACCCCTACGAGCAGTACTTC. Translating gives CSVERDPYEQYF.

This clonotype was counted ten times or more. The chain combines TRBV11-2 with TRBJ2-3; D call uncertain. Per the germline V gene, CDR1 is SGHAT and CDR2 is FQNNGV. Between the trimmed V and J ends, which lost 5 bases and 10 bases, there was a span of 16 bases. The CDR3 covers 13 residues. CDR3 DNA: TGTGCCAGCAGCACCGGACCGTCCCCTGCGCAGTATTTT. Its translation is CASSTGPSPAQYF.

Remarks on this clonotype: A much larger clone lies a single base off, so this may be a read error. This chain uses TRBV5-4 with TRBJ2-7; 10 nucleotides match TRBD2. Per the germline V gene, CDR1 is SGHNT and CDR2 is YYREEE (reference sequence). The V segment lost 2 bases and the J segment 8 bases; nucleotides outside the gene matches: 7. The CDR3 is 14 amino acids. CDR3 loop: CASSFSGRPYKQYF. The CDR3 nucleotides are TGTGCCAGCAGCTTTAGCGGGAGGCCTTACAAGCAGTACTTC.